This entry is about one T cell receptor beta chain. This entry is derived from a study of OX40 agonist ivuxolimab in advanced cancers. Study overall: Ivuxolimab was delivered to patients intravenously every 2 weeks at doses spanning 0.01 to 10 mg/kg.

Germline values: CDR1 LNHDA, CDR2 SQIVND (reference sequence). CDR3 length: 15 amino acids. V was clipped by 9 bases and J by 1 base, with 19 bases between them. Using immunoSEQ multiplex PCR, the repertoire was profiled, and TCRdb retains in-frame clones only, with some absent. The table records about 31,000 clones, more than 70% of them present only once. The V gene is TRBV19, the J gene TRBJ2-7; possibly TRBD1 for D (5 bases). The sequence was obtained from an adult with an advanced solid tumor such as melanoma, head and neck, liver or kidney cancer. The specimen comprised CD4+ or CD8+ T cells sorted from blood, sampled in a trial of the OX40 agonist ivuxolimab. The CDR3 nucleotides read TGTGCCAGCTCACACCCAGGGTCGGGTTCCTACGAGCAGTACTTC. Translating it yields CASSHPGSGSYEQYF. The full variable domain, rest sourced from reference TRBV19 and TRBJ2-7, is DGGITQSPKYLFRKEGQNVTLSCEQNLNHDAMYWYRQDPGQGLRLIYYSQIVNDFQKGDIAEGYSVSREKKESFPLTVTSAQKNPTAFYLCASSHPGSGSYEQYFGPGTRLTVT.